The 5 T cell receptor beta chains given below trace back to one sample, sequenced in a study of radiation and T cells in renal cell carcinoma. Clones were read by immunoSEQ multiplex PCR, and TCRdb kept only the in-frame ones, dropping some. The repertoire consists of about 90,000 clones, with around 84% occurring once and the leading ten covering 7.2%. Time point denoted: blood 4 weeks post-SBRT, at nephrectomy. Treatment specified: 15 Gy SBRT to primary tumor, nephrectomy 4 weeks later. Here the sequenced sample was blood, taken from a patient whose treatment included radiotherapy and nephrectomy. The receptors stem from a man aged 55 to 70 with renal cell carcinoma.

The chain couples TRBV10-3 to TRBJ1-1, with 9 bases matching TRBD1. V lost 7 bases and J lost 2; bases outside the gene matches: 5. The CDR3 runs 14 residues. Germline loops: CDR1 ENHRY, CDR2 SYGVKD. As DNA, the CDR3 is TGTGCCATCAAGGGACAGGGCGGAAACACTGAAGCTTTCTTT. Residues: CAIKGQGGNTEAFF.

The chain recombines TRBV7-6 with TRBJ2-4, with unresolved D. This CDR3 spans 13 amino acids. Germline CDR1 and CDR2: SGHVS and FNYEAQ. V dropped 1 base and J dropped 8 bases, with 9 bases sitting between them. For the CDR3, the DNA is TGTGCCAGCAGCTTAGTTAGTGGGGACATTCAGTACTTC. As protein: CASSLVSGDIQYF.

J is TRBJ2-3 and V is TRBV13; 16 bases line up with TRBD2. Per germline, CDR1 PRHDT and CDR2 FYEKMQ (reference sequence). The CDR3 covers 21 residues. V was pared by 5 bases and J by 2 bases, with 16 bases of the junction left unmatched. CDR3 DNA sequence: TGTGCCAGCAGCGTGTTAGAACCGGGACTAGCGGGAGGGTATATCACAGATACGCAGTATTTT. Encoded protein: CASSVLEPGLAGGYITDTQYF.

The rearrangement joins TRBV30 to TRBJ2-7; TRBD2 is a possible D gene (5 bases). This CDR3 spans 12 amino acids. Trimming removed 4 bases at V and 6 bases at J, with 13 bases between. Germline CDR1 and CDR2: GTSNPN and SVGIG (reference sequence). This CDR3 is CAWTSTLPEQYF. The CDR3 nucleotides read TGTGCCTGGACTAGCACCTTACCCGAGCAGTACTTC.

The rearrangement joins TRBV5-1 to TRBJ1-2; D unclear. This CDR3 comprises 12 residues. Between the trimmed V and J ends, which lost 2 bases and 3 bases, there was a span of 5 bases. Germline CDR1 is SGHRS and CDR2 is YFSETQ. CDR3: CASSLTHYGYTF. DNA for the CDR3: TGCGCCAGCAGCTTAACCCACTATGGCTACACCTTC.